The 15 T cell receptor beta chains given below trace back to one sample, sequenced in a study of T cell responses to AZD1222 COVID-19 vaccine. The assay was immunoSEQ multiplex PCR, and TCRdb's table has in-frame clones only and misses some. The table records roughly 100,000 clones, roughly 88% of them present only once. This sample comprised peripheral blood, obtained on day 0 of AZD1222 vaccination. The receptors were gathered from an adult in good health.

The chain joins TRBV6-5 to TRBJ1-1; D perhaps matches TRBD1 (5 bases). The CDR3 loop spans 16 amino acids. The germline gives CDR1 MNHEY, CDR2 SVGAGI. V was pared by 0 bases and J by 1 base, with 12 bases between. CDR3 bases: TGTGCCAGCAGTTACTCGAATTGGGGCCCGAACACTGAAGCTTTCTTT. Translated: CASSYSNWGPNTEAFF.

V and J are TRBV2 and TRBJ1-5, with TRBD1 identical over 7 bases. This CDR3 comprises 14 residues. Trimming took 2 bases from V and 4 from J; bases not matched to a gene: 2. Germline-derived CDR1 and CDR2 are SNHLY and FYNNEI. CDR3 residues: CASSEWTGNQPQHF. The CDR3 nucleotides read TGTGCCAGCAGTGAATGGACAGGTAATCAGCCCCAGCATTTT.

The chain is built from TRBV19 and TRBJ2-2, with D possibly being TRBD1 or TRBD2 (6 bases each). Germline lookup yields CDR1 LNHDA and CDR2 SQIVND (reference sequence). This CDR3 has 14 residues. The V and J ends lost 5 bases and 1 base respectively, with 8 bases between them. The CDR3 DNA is TGTGCCAGTAGTGCGGGACAGAACACCGGGGAGCTGTTTTTT. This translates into CASSAGQNTGELFF.

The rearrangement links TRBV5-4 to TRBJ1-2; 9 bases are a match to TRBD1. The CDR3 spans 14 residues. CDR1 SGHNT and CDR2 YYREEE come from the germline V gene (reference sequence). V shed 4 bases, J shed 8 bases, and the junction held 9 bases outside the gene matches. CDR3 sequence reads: CASSPGQGTGGYTF. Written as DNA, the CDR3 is TGTGCCAGCAGCCCCGGACAGGGGACGGGGGGCTACACCTTC. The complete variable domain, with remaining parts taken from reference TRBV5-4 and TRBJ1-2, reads ETGVTQSPTHLIKTRGQQVTLRCSSQSGHNTVSWYQQALGQGPQFIFQYYREEENGRGNFPPRFSGLQFPNYSSELNVNALELDDSALYLCASSPGQGTGGYTFGSGTRLTVV.

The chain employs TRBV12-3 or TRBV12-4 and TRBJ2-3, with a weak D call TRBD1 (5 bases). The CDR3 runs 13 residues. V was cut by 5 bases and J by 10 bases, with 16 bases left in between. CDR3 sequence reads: CASSGAGLFAQYF. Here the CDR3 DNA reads TGTGCCAGCAGTGGGGCTGGCCTCTTCGCGCAGTATTTT.

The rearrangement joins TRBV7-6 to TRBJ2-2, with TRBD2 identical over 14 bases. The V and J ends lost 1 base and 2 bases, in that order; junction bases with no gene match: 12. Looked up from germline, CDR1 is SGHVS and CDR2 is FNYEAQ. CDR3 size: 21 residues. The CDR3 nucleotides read TGTGCCAGCAGCTTAGAACGGACTAGCGGGGGGTCCTTATCAAACACCGGGGAGCTGTTTTTT. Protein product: CASSLERTSGGSLSNTGELFF.

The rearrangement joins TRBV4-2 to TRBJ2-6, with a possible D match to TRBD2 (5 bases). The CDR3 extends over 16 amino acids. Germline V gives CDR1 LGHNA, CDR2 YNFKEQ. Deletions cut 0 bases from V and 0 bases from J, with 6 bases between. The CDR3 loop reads CASSQDRDSGANVLTF. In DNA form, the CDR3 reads TGTGCCAGCAGCCAAGATCGGGACTCTGGGGCCAACGTCCTGACTTTC.

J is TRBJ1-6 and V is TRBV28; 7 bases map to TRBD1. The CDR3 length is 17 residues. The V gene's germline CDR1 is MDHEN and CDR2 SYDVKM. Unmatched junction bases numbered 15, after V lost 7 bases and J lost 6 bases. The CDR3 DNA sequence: TGTGCCAGCACCAGCCAAGACAGGGCCAGTTCTAATTCACCCCTCCACTTT. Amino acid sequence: CASTSQDRASSNSPLHF.

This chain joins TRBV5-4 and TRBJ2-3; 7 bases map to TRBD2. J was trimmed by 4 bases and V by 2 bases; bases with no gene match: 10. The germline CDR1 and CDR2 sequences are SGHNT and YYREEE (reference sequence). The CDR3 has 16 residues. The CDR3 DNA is TGTGCCAGCAGCTTTTTCGGGGGGTCGGGAGCAGATACGCAGTATTTT. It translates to CASSFFGGSGADTQYF.

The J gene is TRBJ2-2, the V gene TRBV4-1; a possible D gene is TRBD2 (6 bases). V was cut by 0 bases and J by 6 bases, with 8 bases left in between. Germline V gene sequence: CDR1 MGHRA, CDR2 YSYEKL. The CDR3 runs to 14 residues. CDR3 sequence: CASSQEGGPGELFF. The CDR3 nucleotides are TGCGCCAGCAGCCAAGAGGGGGGTCCCGGGGAGCTGTTTTTT.

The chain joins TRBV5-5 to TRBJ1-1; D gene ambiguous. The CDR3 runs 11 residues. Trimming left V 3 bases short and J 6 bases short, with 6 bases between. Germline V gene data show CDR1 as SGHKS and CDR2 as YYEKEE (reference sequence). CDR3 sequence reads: CASSSSAEAFF. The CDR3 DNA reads TGTGCCAGCAGCTCCAGCGCTGAAGCTTTCTTT.

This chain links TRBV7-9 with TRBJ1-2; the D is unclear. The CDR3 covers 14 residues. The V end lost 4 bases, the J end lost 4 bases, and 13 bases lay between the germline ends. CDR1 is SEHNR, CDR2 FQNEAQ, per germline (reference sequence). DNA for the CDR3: TGTGCCAGCAGCTCGAACACACAGTCCTATGGCTACACCTTC. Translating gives CASSSNTQSYGYTF.

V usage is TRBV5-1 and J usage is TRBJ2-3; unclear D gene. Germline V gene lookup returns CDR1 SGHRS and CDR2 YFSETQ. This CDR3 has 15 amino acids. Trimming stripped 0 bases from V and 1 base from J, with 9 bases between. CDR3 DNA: TGCGCCAGCAGCTTGGCCGACGGGCGCACAGATACGCAGTATTTT. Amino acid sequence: CASSLADGRTDTQYF.

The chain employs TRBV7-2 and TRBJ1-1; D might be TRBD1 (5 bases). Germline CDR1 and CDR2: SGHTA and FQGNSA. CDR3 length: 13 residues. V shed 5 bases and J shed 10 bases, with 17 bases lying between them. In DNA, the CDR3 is TGTGCCAGCAGCATACAGGAGAGGTTCGCAGCTTTCTTT. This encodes CASSIQERFAAFF.

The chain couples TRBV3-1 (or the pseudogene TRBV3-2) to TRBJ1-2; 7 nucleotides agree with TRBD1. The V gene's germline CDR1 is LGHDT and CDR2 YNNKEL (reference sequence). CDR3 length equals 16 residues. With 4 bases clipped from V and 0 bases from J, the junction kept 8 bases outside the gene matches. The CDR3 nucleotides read TGTGCCAGCAGCCCCACCGGACAGGAAGCTAACTATGGCTACACCTTC. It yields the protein CASSPTGQEANYGYTF.